This T cell receptor beta chain was identified in a study of T cells in Graves' hyperthyroidism and ophthalmopathy. The authors obtained PBMCs from about 9 ml of fresh peripheral blood. This CDR3 contains 15 residues. V shed 1 base and J 4 bases; nucleotides not matched to a gene: 7. Per germline, CDR1 GTSNPN and CDR2 SVGIG (reference sequence). This clonotype was seen repeatedly, ten times or more. Researchers amplified the TCR beta CDR3 regions from RNA transcripts. The study used the HTBI primer set for a first-round RT-PCR of the TCR CDR3. TCRdb independently ran MiXCR on the multiplex PCR reads; one entry per CDR3 protein. The sample has 650,000 to 750,000 distinct CDR3 sequences, about 14% seen once.

Input material: blood. The origin of this receptor is a woman aged 18 to 35 with Graves' hyperthyroidism. The chain combines TRBV30 with TRBJ1-2; 9 bases align to TRBD1. Here the CDR3 reads CAWSAGQGAVYGYTF. The CDR3 DNA sequence: TGTGCCTGGAGTGCGGGACAGGGAGCGGTCTATGGCTACACCTTC.